This T cell receptor beta chain was identified in a study of Ad26.COV2.S vaccination and SARS-CoV-2 variants. Treatment here: 19 received Ad26.COV2.S at low or high dose, single or two shots; five or six received placebo; per-sample allocation not given. Samples analyzed were those drawn on day 63 after the first vaccine or placebo injection. Built on an Ad26 vector, the vaccine expressed Wuhan-strain SARS-CoV-2 spike. Germline V gene data show CDR1 as SGHTA and CDR2 as FQGNSA. This CDR3 region has 15 residues. With 2 bases removed from V and 8 bases from J, the gap between germline ends came to 15 bases. Sequencing was performed with immunoSEQ multiplex PCR; in TCRdb, only in-frame clones are kept and a portion is missing. The repertoire holds around 320,000 clones, with around nine tenths as singletons.

This TCR derives from a person aged 18 to 65 who received the Ad26.COV2.S COVID-19 vaccine or a placebo. V usage is TRBV7-2 and J usage is TRBJ2-2; D is possibly TRBD1 (6 bases). The sample here was peripheral blood, taken in a trial of Ad26.COV2.S vaccine versus placebo. CDR3 sequence (DNA): TGTGCCAGCAGCTTAATTTCCAGGGGCCAGGGGGAGCTGTTTTTT. Its protein is CASSLISRGQGELFF.